Each of the 29 T cell receptor beta chains below was sequenced from the same sample in a study of blood T cell repertoires in COVID-19 (dated by TCRdb to the early 2020s). Libraries were prepared through the immunoSEQ multiplex PCR assay. Not all clones reach the TCRdb copy of this immuneACCESS table, which keeps in-frame sequences only. Checked studies attribute under half of the gap to unresolved V genes and leave the rest unexplained. This sample lists tens of thousands of clones; 75% to 90% were detected once. Together, the top ten hold 11% to 15% of the sample. Sequenced sample: peripheral blood. These receptors all stem from a man between 65 and 85 years old with active or convalescent COVID-19.

V and J are TRBV5-6 and TRBJ1-4; D gene uncertain. V lost 4 bases and J 0 bases, leaving 10 bases between the germline ends. CDR3 length: 15 amino acids. Germline assignment: CDR1 SGHDT and CDR2 YYEEEE. The chain's CDR3 is CASSVTPTTNEKLFF. The DNA of the CDR3 is TGTGCCAGCAGCGTGACACCCACAACTAATGAAAAACTGTTTTTT.

The rearrangement joins TRBV3-1 (or the pseudogene TRBV3-2) to TRBJ2-1; 7 positions match TRBD2. V lost 1 base and J lost 4; bases outside the gene matches: 4. The CDR3 extends over 15 amino acids. Germline V gene lookup returns CDR1 LGHDT and CDR2 YNNKEL (reference sequence). Written as DNA, the CDR3 is TGTGCCAGCAGCCAAGCGGCTAGCGGTTACAATGAGCAGTTCTTC. It yields the protein CASSQAASGYNEQFF.

The V gene is TRBV30, the J gene TRBJ1-1; D is unclear. This CDR3 comprises 13 residues. The ends were cut back, 5 bases at V and 4 bases at J, with 14 bases in the middle. Germline CDR1 reads GTSNPN; CDR2 reads SVGIG (reference sequence). The CDR3: CAWGSTLGTEAFF. The CDR3 DNA follows: TGTGCCTGGGGATCGACATTGGGCACTGAAGCTTTCTTT.

This clone appeared a few times. The chain links TRBV19 to TRBJ1-5, with 7 bases matching TRBD1. This CDR3 spans 15 amino acids. Trimming removed 7 bases from V and 1 base from J; junction bases left unmatched: 7. CDR1 and CDR2 (germline): LNHDA, SQIVND (reference sequence). In DNA form, the CDR3 reads TGTGCCAGTACTACGACAGGGAACAGCAATCAGCCCCAGCATTTT. Translation gives CASTTTGNSNQPQHF.

The rearrangement joins TRBV28 to TRBJ2-2, with D possibly TRBD2 on 6 matching bases. V was shortened by 2 bases and J by 4 bases, with 11 bases between the two germline ends. Per the germline V gene, CDR1 is MDHEN and CDR2 is SYDVKM. The CDR3 length is 15 residues. The CDR3 nucleotides read TGTGCCAGCAGTTTAAGGCCCGGGGGCACCGGGGAGCTGTTTTTT. Residues: CASSLRPGGTGELFF.

V and J are TRBV6-5 and TRBJ2-7; D is perhaps TRBD1 (6 bases). Germline CDR1 and CDR2: MNHEY and SVGAGI. The CDR3 runs 16 residues. The ends were cut back, 0 bases at V and 6 bases at J, with 18 bases in the middle. CDR3 region: CASSYSLQTGPLEQYF. DNA for the CDR3: TGTGCCAGCAGTTACTCACTACAGACAGGACCTCTCGAGCAGTACTTC.

The chain employs TRBV28 and TRBJ2-2; unclear D gene. Germline CDR1 MDHEN, CDR2 SYDVKM. Trimming took off 1 base at V and 4 bases at J, with 13 bases between the two ends. This CDR3 comprises 16 residues. The CDR3 reads CASSLSAGSTTGELFF. The CDR3 DNA reads TGTGCCAGCAGTTTATCTGCAGGATCGACCACCGGGGAGCTGTTTTTT.

The V gene is TRBV7-8, the J gene TRBJ1-2, with a tentative D call TRBD1 (6 bases). The V gene's germline CDR1 is SGHVS and CDR2 FQNEAQ. The CDR3 length is 15 residues. The V and J ends lost 5 bases and 4 bases respectively, with 17 bases between them. The CDR3, as DNA: TGTGCCAGCAGCCCGTTCAAAATCAGGGGCTATGGCTACACCTTC. This codes for CASSPFKIRGYGYTF.

V is TRBV4-2 and J is TRBJ1-2; no clear D. CDR1 and CDR2 from the germline V gene are LGHNA and YNFKEQ. There are 15 residues in the CDR3. V shed 4 bases and J shed 4 bases, with 16 bases lying between them. The CDR3 nucleotides read TGTGCCAGCAGCCCCCCCGGGTCGGCCGCCTATGGCTACACCTTC. It translates to CASSPPGSAAYGYTF.

This rearrangement joins TRBV28 to TRBJ1-6, with TRBD1 matching 8 bases. Germline values: CDR1 MDHEN, CDR2 SYDVKM. Germline trimming cut 7 bases from V and 1 base from J; bases unmatched to any gene: 3. The length of the CDR3 is 15 residues. CDR3 sequence reads: CASTQGASYNSPLHF. The CDR3 nucleotides are TGTGCCAGCACTCAGGGGGCTTCCTATAATTCACCCCTCCACTTT.

This chain uses TRBV6-2 or TRBV6-3 with TRBJ1-1; no reliable D call. V gave up 5 bases and J gave up 0 bases, with 16 bases separating them. Germline CDR1 reads MNHEY; CDR2 reads SVGEGT. The CDR3 runs to 16 residues. CDR3 region: CASSNPWRSMNTEAFF. The CDR3 coding sequence is TGTGCCAGCAGTAACCCTTGGAGGTCCATGAACACTGAAGCTTTCTTT.

V usage is TRBV11-3 and J usage is TRBJ2-2; D is possibly TRBD1 (7 bases). Per the germline V gene, CDR1 is SGHNT and CDR2 is YENEEA. The germline V and J ends were trimmed by 5 bases and 0 bases, with 10 bases remaining between them. The CDR3 is 15 residues long. For the CDR3, the DNA is TGTGCCAGCAGCCCAGGGGGGTCGAACACCGGGGAGCTGTTTTTT. It translates to CASSPGGSNTGELFF.

The chain carries TRBV18 and TRBJ1-6; 8 bases line up with TRBD1. V gave up 2 bases and J gave up 7 bases; unmatched junction bases: 4. Germline V CDR1 and CDR2: KGHSH, LQKENI. The CDR3 loop spans 15 amino acids. The DNA for the CDR3 is TGTGCCAGCTCACCAGGACAGGGAGCCAATTCACCCCTCCACTTT. This gives the protein CASSPGQGANSPLHF.

The genes are TRBV7-9 and TRBJ1-2, with 7 bases lining up with TRBD1. Germline CDR1 reads SEHNR; CDR2 reads FQNEAQ (reference sequence). Trimming at V came to 5 bases and at J to 2 bases, leaving 8 bases not matched to a gene. The CDR3 consists of 15 residues. The CDR3 DNA follows: TGTGCCAGCAGCCTAAACAGGGGAGGCAACTATGGCTACACCTTC. As protein: CASSLNRGGNYGYTF.

The V call is TRBV7-3, the J call TRBJ2-5; D possibly corresponds to TRBD1 (6 bases). Trimming shortened V by 4 bases and J by 6 bases, and 12 bases separated the two germline ends. This CDR3 spans 13 amino acids. Germline V gene sequence: CDR1 SGHTA, CDR2 FQGTGA. For the CDR3, the DNA is TGTGCCAGCAGCTCCGACAGGTTAAAGACCCAGTACTTC. Its translation is CASSSDRLKTQYF.

The chain employs TRBV29-1 and TRBJ2-2; D ambiguous. Trimming took off 3 bases at V and 7 bases at J, with 9 bases between the two ends. From germline, CDR1 is SQVTM and CDR2 ANQGSEA. The CDR3 is 12 amino acids. The CDR3 nucleotides are TGCAGCGTTGATATCGGCGGCGGGGAGCTGTTTTTT. Residues: CSVDIGGGELFF.

V is TRBV23-1 and J is TRBJ1-5; D might be TRBD1 (6 bases). TRBV23-1 is flagged as an ORF with uncertain function. CDR3 length: 15 amino acids. Trimming left V 4 bases short and J 4 bases short, with 14 bases between. For the CDR3, the DNA is TGCGCCAGCAGTCGCTCCTCCACAGGGAATCAGCCCCAGCATTTT. The encoded protein is CASSRSSTGNQPQHF.

This chain links TRBV13 with TRBJ2-1, with D hard to call. Per germline, CDR1 PRHDT and CDR2 FYEKMQ (reference sequence). The length of the CDR3 is 15 residues. Trimming stripped 5 bases from V and 0 bases from J, with 11 bases between. The CDR3 reads CASSPRRNSYNEQFF. The CDR3 DNA reads TGTGCCAGCAGCCCGCGGCGGAACTCCTACAATGAGCAGTTCTTC.

The chain employs TRBV10-1 and TRBJ1-4; the match to TRBD1 covers 7 bases. The germline CDR1 and CDR2 sequences are WNHNN and SYGVQD (reference sequence). The CDR3 extends over 21 amino acids. V lost 11 bases and J lost 7; bases outside the gene matches: 34. CDR3 residues: CAPFGGYVAGQPLLRSEKLFF. CDR3 DNA: TGCGCCCCTTTTGGCGGATATGTCGCGGGACAGCCACTGTTAAGGAGTGAAAAACTGTTTTTT.

CDR3 protein: CAWSGTSVRGDTQYF. CDR3 DNA sequence: TGTGCCTGGAGTGGGACTAGCGTAAGGGGAGATACGCAGTATTTT. The genes are TRBV30 and TRBJ2-3; 9 positions match TRBD2. Per the germline V gene, CDR1 is GTSNPN and CDR2 is SVGIG (reference sequence). With 1 base clipped from V and 5 bases from J, the junction kept 7 bases outside the gene matches. The CDR3 runs 15 residues.

This clone was detected a few times. The chain combines TRBV5-4 with TRBJ2-1, with a weak D call TRBD2 (6 bases). This CDR3 contains 14 residues. The germline CDR1 and CDR2 sequences are SGHNT and YYREEE (reference sequence). The ends were cut back, 2 bases at V and 3 bases at J, with 9 bases in the middle. The CDR3 DNA sequence: TGTGCCAGCAGCTTAGGGACTTTCTACAATGAGCAGTTCTTC. Protein product: CASSLGTFYNEQFF.

The V call is TRBV19, the J call TRBJ2-1; the match to TRBD2 covers 8 bases. With V trimmed by 4 bases and J by 7 bases, 12 bases remained unmatched. Germline V gives CDR1 LNHDA, CDR2 SQIVND (reference sequence). The CDR3 length is 16 residues. CDR3 region: CASSKGGAGVGNEQFF. Written as DNA, the CDR3 is TGTGCCAGTAGTAAGGGGGGAGCGGGAGTTGGAAATGAGCAGTTCTTC.

The V gene is TRBV10-2, the J gene TRBJ1-2; D call uncertain. Germline lookup yields CDR1 WSHSY and CDR2 SAAADI. The CDR3 has 13 residues. V gave up 0 bases and J gave up 5 bases, with 7 bases separating them. CDR3 in DNA: TGCGCCAGCAGTGAGTCGGGCGAATATGGCTACACCTTC. This sequence encodes CASSESGEYGYTF.

The chain is built from TRBV19 and TRBJ2-6, with 8 positions matching TRBD1. The germline gives CDR1 LNHDA, CDR2 SQIVND (reference sequence). CDR3 size: 16 residues. Trimming cost V 7 bases and J 2 bases; bases outside gene matches: 7. The CDR3 sequence is CASTSDRAAGANVLTF. As DNA, the CDR3 is TGTGCCAGTACCTCGGACAGGGCTGCTGGGGCCAACGTCCTGACTTTC.

This clone has just one count. The V gene is TRBV6-5, the J gene TRBJ1-4; D is possibly TRBD1 (6 bases). This CDR3 has 14 residues. V shed 6 bases and J shed 6 bases, with 14 bases lying between them. Per the germline V gene, CDR1 is MNHEY and CDR2 is SVGAGI. The CDR3 spells CASRLQGFYEKLFF. CDR3 in DNA: TGTGCCAGCAGGCTACAGGGCTTTTATGAAAAACTGTTTTTT.

This clone was recorded only once. J is TRBJ2-5 and V is TRBV7-9, with D perhaps TRBD2 (6 bases). V was shortened by 5 bases and J by 4 bases, with 14 bases between the two germline ends. CDR3 length: 14 amino acids. CDR1 is SEHNR, CDR2 FQNEAQ, per germline (reference sequence). Here the CDR3 DNA reads TGTGCCAGCAGCCTCTTTCAGGGAGGAGAGACCCAGTACTTC. This translates into CASSLFQGGETQYF.

The chain recombines TRBV10-3 with TRBJ2-4, with 8 bases that match TRBD2. The V gene's germline CDR1 is ENHRY and CDR2 SYGVKD. Germline trimming cut 2 bases from V and 0 bases from J; bases unmatched to any gene: 9. This CDR3 region has 18 residues. The chain's CDR3 is CAISEPGGVGGAKNIQYF. DNA for the CDR3: TGTGCCATCAGTGAGCCGGGAGGGGTCGGAGGAGCCAAAAACATTCAGTACTTC.

This clone has just one count. This chain links TRBV27 with TRBJ1-2, with D perhaps TRBD1 (5 bases). The CDR3 runs to 13 residues. Looked up from germline, CDR1 is MNHEY and CDR2 is SMNVEV (reference sequence). Trimming took off 3 bases at V and 7 bases at J, with 12 bases between the two ends. Here the CDR3 reads CASSFIGASGYTF. The DNA of the CDR3 is TGTGCCAGCAGTTTTATTGGGGCGAGTGGCTACACCTTC.

The V gene is TRBV30, the J gene TRBJ2-6; a possible D gene is TRBD1 (6 bases). The germline V gene encodes CDR1 GTSNPN and CDR2 SVGIG (reference sequence). CDR3 size: 18 residues. The germline V and J ends were trimmed by 2 bases and 4 bases, with 21 bases remaining between them. The CDR3 sequence: CAWSFIRGLRRGANVLTF. The CDR3 nucleotides are TGTGCCTGGAGTTTTATCAGGGGTCTCCGACGCGGGGCCAACGTCCTGACTTTC.